The rows below give T cell receptor beta chains drawn from one sample of a study of blood T cell repertoires in COVID-19. TCRdb's copy holds only in-frame clones and misses some; the assay was immunoSEQ multiplex PCR. The sample lists 430,000 or so clones; about 90% were seen once. The sample comprised peripheral blood. These receptor sequences come from a man younger than 35 with COVID-19, enrolled during active disease. CDR3s include the opening cysteine and the closing phenylalanine or tryptophan. Fields, in order: D gene, clone size, V gene, J gene, CDR3 protein, CDR3 DNA. The D gene is left open where the match is weak. Size tells how often a clone was seen (once, few, many) or the class of an expanded clone, and some rows leave it out.

-	-	TRBV7-9	TRBJ2-1	CASSLGAGRINEQFF	TGTGCCAGCAGCTTAGGGGCGGGACGGATCAATGAGCAGTTCTTC
TRBD1	-	TRBV6-5	TRBJ1-1	CASSHRQGKQEAFF	TGTGCCAGCAGTCATCGACAGGGCAAACAAGAAGCTTTCTTT
TRBD2	-	TRBV11-2	TRBJ2-5	CASSFGREGSGTQYF	TGTGCCAGCAGCTTTGGGCGGGAGGGGTCCGGGACCCAGTACTTC
-	-	TRBV7-8	TRBJ2-7	CASSLPPPGREQYF	TGTGCCAGCAGCTTGCCCCCCCCAGGGCGCGAGCAGTACTTC
TRBD1	-	TRBV14	TRBJ1-4	CASSSTGTGSEKLFF	TGTGCCAGCAGCTCAACAGGGACAGGGTCCGAAAAACTGTTTTTT
-	-	TRBV11-3	TRBJ2-2	CASSLAWTEPNTGELFF	TGTGCCAGCAGCTTAGCTTGGACTGAGCCCAACACCGGGGAGCTGTTTTTT
TRBD1	-	TRBV25-1	TRBJ2-7	CASGTGLSYEQYF	TGTGCCAGCGGGACAGGTCTCTCCTACGAGCAGTACTTC
-	-	TRBV7-9	TRBJ1-6	CASSFRTVGSPLHF	TGTGCCAGCAGCTTTCGGACAGTGGGGTCACCCCTCCACTTT
-	once	TRBV4-1	TRBJ1-5	CASSPQGYSNQPQHF	TGCGCCAGCAGCCCGCAGGGTTATAGCAATCAGCCCCAGCATTTT
TRBD1	once	TRBV2	TRBJ2-1	CASRDRQGWNEQFF	TGTGCCAGCAGGGACCGACAGGGGTGGAATGAGCAGTTCTTC
TRBD1	-	TRBV19	TRBJ2-2	CASSPWTGGTGELFF	TGTGCCAGTAGTCCCTGGACAGGGGGCACCGGGGAGCTGTTTTTT
-	-	TRBV13	TRBJ2-1	CASSLEKKGLRGNEQFF	TGTGCCAGCAGCTTAGAAAAGAAGGGACTCCGTGGCAATGAGCAGTTCTTC
TRBD1	-	TRBV7-9	TRBJ2-3	CASSLVTGGTDTQYF	TGTGCCAGCAGCTTAGTGACAGGGGGGACCGATACGCAGTATTTT
-	-	TRBV20-1	TRBJ2-7	CSASAGTYEQYF	TGCAGTGCTAGTGCAGGGACCTACGAGCAGTACTTC
-	-	TRBV6-5	TRBJ1-6	CASSPGTLDNSPLHF	TGTGCCAGCAGTCCAGGGACACTCGATAATTCACCCCTCCACTTT
-	-	TRBV11-2	TRBJ2-6	CASNRVGFSGANVLTF	TGTGCCAGCAACAGGGTGGGTTTCTCTGGGGCCAACGTCCTGACTTTC
-	-	TRBV18	TRBJ2-3	CASSPASAGTDTQYF	TGTGCCAGCTCACCTGCTAGCGCAGGCACAGATACGCAGTATTTT
TRBD1	-	TRBV6-5	TRBJ1-6	CASSYFGTGRNSPLHF	TGTGCCAGCAGTTACTTTGGGACAGGGCGCAATTCACCCCTCCACTTT
TRBD2	-	TRBV29-1	TRBJ2-3	CSVERTSGGADTQYF	TGCAGCGTTGAGAGGACTAGCGGGGGGGCAGATACGCAGTATTTT
TRBD2	-	TRBV11-2	TRBJ2-1	CASSWTSGGGEQFF	TGTGCCAGCAGCTGGACTAGCGGAGGCGGTGAGCAGTTCTTC
-	few	TRBV4-1	TRBJ2-1	CASSQDGSPYNEQFF	TGCGCCAGCAGCCAAGACGGGAGCCCCTACAATGAGCAGTTCTTC
-	-	TRBV7-9	TRBJ2-7	CASSLGSAGLRKEQYF	TGTGCCAGCAGCTTAGGGTCCGCGGGGCTCCGGAAAGAGCAGTACTTC
TRBD1	few	TRBV23-1	TRBJ2-7	CASSQSAGQGPYEQYF	TGCGCCAGCAGTCAATCCGCGGGACAGGGGCCCTACGAGCAGTACTTC
-	many	TRBV21-1	TRBJ1-5	CASSARTGSHQPQHF	TGTGCCAGCAGCGCGAGGACAGGTTCTCATCAGCCCCAGCATTTT
-	-	TRBV19	TRBJ1-1	CASRPTDGEFLEAFF	TGTGCCAGCCGTCCAACGGACGGGGAATTCTTGGAAGCTTTCTTT
-	-	TRBV30	TRBJ2-2	CACSKWGANTGELFF	TGTGCCTGCTCAAAATGGGGGGCGAACACCGGGGAGCTGTTTTTT
-	-	TRBV19	TRBJ2-3	CATLGHFTDTQYF	TGTGCCACCCTTGGACATTTCACAGATACGCAGTATTTT
TRBD1	-	TRBV2	TRBJ2-2	CASSVVGGYTGELFF	TGTGCCAGCAGTGTAGTAGGGGGCTACACCGGGGAGCTGTTTTTT
TRBD1	-	TRBV2	TRBJ1-2	CASSERGQGAKNYGYTF	TGTGCCAGCAGTGAACGGGGACAGGGGGCGAAGAACTATGGCTACACCTTC
-	once	TRBV27	TRBJ2-2	CASSQSSGELFF	TGTGCCAGCAGCCAGTCTAGCGGGGAGCTGTTTTTT
TRBD2	-	TRBV9	TRBJ2-7	CASSVEPSGGAYEQYF	TGTGCCAGCAGCGTAGAGCCTAGCGGGGGGGCTTACGAGCAGTACTTC
-	-	TRBV20-1	TRBJ1-4	CSASSRTPEKLFF	TGCAGTGCTAGTTCCAGGACTCCAGAAAAACTGTTTTTT
-	-	TRBV9	TRBJ2-5	CASSVGNIEETQYF	TGTGCCAGCAGCGTAGGCAACATCGAAGAGACCCAGTACTTC
-	-	TRBV24-1	TRBJ2-2	CATSDRGGLGELFF	TGTGCCACCAGTGATAGGGGGGGCCTCGGGGAGCTGTTTTTT
TRBD2	-	TRBV4-1	TRBJ2-7	CASSQAAAGVSEQYF	TGCGCCAGCAGCCAAGCGGCAGCGGGAGTTAGCGAGCAGTACTTC
TRBD1	-	TRBV10-1	TRBJ2-3	CASSDLRGFTDTQYF	TGCGCCAGCAGTGACCTCAGGGGGTTCACAGATACGCAGTATTTT
-	-	TRBV11-2	TRBJ2-7	CASSLGLAYEQYF	TGTGCCAGCAGCTTAGGCCTGGCTTACGAGCAGTACTTC
-	-	TRBV9	TRBJ2-1	CASSVDMGYEQFF	TGTGCCAGCAGCGTAGATATGGGCTATGAGCAGTTCTTC
-	-	TRBV9	TRBJ2-5	CASSATRETQYF	TGTGCCAGCAGCGCGACAAGGGAGACCCAGTACTTC
-	few	TRBV6-4	TRBJ2-3	CASSDSKRNGADTQYF	TGTGCCAGCAGTGACTCGAAGCGGAATGGGGCAGATACGCAGTATTTT
TRBD1	once	TRBV19	TRBJ1-2	CASSRSGQGEYGYTF	TGTGCCAGTAGTAGATCAGGACAGGGTGAATATGGCTACACCTTC
-	-	TRBV6-5	TRBJ1-1	CASRPVGVPEAFF	TGTGCCAGCAGGCCAGTAGGGGTCCCTGAAGCTTTCTTT
-	-	TRBV3-1/TRBV3-2	TRBJ1-4	CASSRAAGNEKLFF	TGTGCCAGCAGCCGAGCGGCGGGGAATGAAAAACTGTTTTTT
TRBD1	-	TRBV5-1	TRBJ2-1	CASSLGQGYNEQFF	TGCGCCAGCAGCCTGGGACAGGGATACAATGAGCAGTTCTTC
-	-	TRBV19	TRBJ1-3	CASSNPDRSPGNTIYF	TGTGCCAGTAGTAACCCTGACAGGAGTCCTGGAAACACCATATATTTT
TRBD1	-	TRBV11-3	TRBJ2-1	CASSLDPGTDNEQFF	TGTGCCAGCAGCTTAGATCCGGGGACAGACAATGAGCAGTTCTTC
-	-	TRBV21-1	TRBJ2-7	CASSPPGIRNPYEQYF	TGTGCCAGCAGCCCGCCCGGGATTCGCAACCCCTACGAGCAGTACTTC
TRBD2	-	TRBV7-9	TRBJ2-3	CASSLRASGRGTDTQYF	TGTGCCAGCAGTCTACGGGCTAGCGGGAGGGGCACAGATACGCAGTATTTT